One sample yielded the 8 T cell receptor beta chains listed below, sequenced in a study of blood T cell repertoires in COVID-19. Generated by immunoSEQ multiplex PCR, the TCRdb table keeps only in-frame clones and is missing some. The top ten hold under 0.75% of the sample, which has about 150,000 clones, roughly 80% seen once. The specimen was peripheral blood. The receptors shown here come from a man in his sixties with acute or convalescent COVID-19.

The chain combines TRBV28 with TRBJ1-5, with a tentative D call TRBD1 (5 bases). Germline CDR1 MDHEN, CDR2 SYDVKM. The length of the CDR3 is 17 residues. V lost 1 base, J lost 1 base, and 14 bases lay in between. The CDR3 DNA sequence: TGTGCCAGCAGTTTATTATCGGGGGTGGAAAGCAATCAGCCCCAGCATTTT. Its translation is CASSLLSGVESNQPQHF. Full variable domain (outside the CDR3, taken from reference TRBV28 and TRBJ1-5): DVKVTQSSRYLVKRTGEKVFLECVQDMDHENMFWYRQDPGLGLRLIYFSYDVKMKEKGDIPEGYSVSREKKERFSLILESASTNQTSMYLCASSLLSGVESNQPQHFGDGTRLSIL.

This chain uses TRBV9 with TRBJ2-1, with 9 nucleotides matching TRBD1. Looked up from germline, CDR1 is SGDLS and CDR2 is YYNGEE. The CDR3 covers 17 residues. J gave up 1 base and V 2 bases, and 7 bases lay outside the gene matches. The CDR3 nucleotides are TGTGCCAGCAGCGTGGGGTCGGGACAGGGATCCTACAATGAGCAGTTCTTC. It yields the protein CASSVGSGQGSYNEQFF.

V and J are TRBV5-4 and TRBJ2-7, with 8 positions matching TRBD1. CDR1 SGHNT and CDR2 YYREEE come from the germline V gene (reference sequence). CDR3 length: 14 residues. The junction had 6 bases not matched to a gene; V was cut back by 4 bases and J by 3 bases. In DNA form, the CDR3 reads TGTGCCAGCAGCCCGGACAGGGTAGTCTACGAGCAGTACTTC. This encodes CASSPDRVVYEQYF.

The V call is TRBV5-1, the J call TRBJ1-6, with unresolved D. V lost 4 bases and J lost 0, with 14 bases in between. This CDR3 contains 17 residues. CDR1 and CDR2 from the germline V gene are SGHRS and YFSETQ. The CDR3 coding sequence is TGCGCCAGCAGCCCAGAACAGCGGAGCTCCTATAATTCACCCCTCCACTTT. Translating it yields CASSPEQRSSYNSPLHF.

The chain has TRBV11-2 and TRBJ1-1; a possible D gene is TRBD1 (5 bases). CDR3 size: 13 residues. The V gene's germline CDR1 is SGHAT and CDR2 FQNNGV. V dropped 4 bases and J dropped 3 bases, with 9 bases sitting between them. The DNA of the CDR3 is TGTGCCAGCAGCTACACGGGGGACACTGAAGCTTTCTTT. This translates into CASSYTGDTEAFF. Filled out from reference TRBV11-2 and TRBJ1-1, the complete variable domain reads EAGVAQSPRYKIIEKRQSVAFWCNPISGHATLYWYQQILGQGPKLLIQFQNNGVVDDSQLPKDRFSAERLKGVDSTLKIQPAKLEDSAVYLCASSYTGDTEAFFGQGTRLTVV.

The gene calls are TRBV6-5 and TRBJ2-3; D may be TRBD2 (6 bases). Trimming pared 7 bases from V and 2 bases from J, leaving 16 bases between. This CDR3 spans 15 amino acids. Germline CDR1 MNHEY, CDR2 SVGAGI. As DNA, the CDR3 is TGTGCCAGCACCCCCGGGACTGGAAACACAGATACGCAGTATTTT. It codes for CASTPGTGNTDTQYF.

This chain joins TRBV12-3 or TRBV12-4 and TRBJ1-2; 8 positions agree with TRBD1. This CDR3 is 12 amino acids long. V lost 3 bases, J lost 8 bases, and 2 bases stayed unmatched. The CDR3 region is CASSLDRAGYTF. The CDR3 DNA sequence: TGTGCCAGCAGTTTGGACAGGGCAGGCTACACCTTC.

The chain uses TRBV3-1 (or the pseudogene TRBV3-2) and TRBJ1-5; unclear D gene. V was cut by 4 bases and J by 5 bases, with 9 bases left in between. The CDR3 contains 13 residues. Germline CDR1 LGHDT, CDR2 YNNKEL (reference sequence). The CDR3 loop is CASSPRLDQPQHF. CDR3 sequence (DNA): TGTGCCAGCAGCCCGAGGCTCGATCAGCCCCAGCATTTT.